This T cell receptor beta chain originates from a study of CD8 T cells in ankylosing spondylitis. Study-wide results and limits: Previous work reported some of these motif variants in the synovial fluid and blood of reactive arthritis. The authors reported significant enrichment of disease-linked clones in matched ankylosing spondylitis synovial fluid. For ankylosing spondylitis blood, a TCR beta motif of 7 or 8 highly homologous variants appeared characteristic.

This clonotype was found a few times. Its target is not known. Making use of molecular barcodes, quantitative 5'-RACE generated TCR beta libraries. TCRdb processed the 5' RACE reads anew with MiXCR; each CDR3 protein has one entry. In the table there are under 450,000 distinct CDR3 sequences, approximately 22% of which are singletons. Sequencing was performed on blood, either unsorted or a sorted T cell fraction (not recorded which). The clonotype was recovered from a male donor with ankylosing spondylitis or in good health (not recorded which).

CDR3 region: CASSLDRNHVNTEAFF. CDR3 coding DNA: TGTGCCAGCAGTTTAGACAGGAACCACGTTAACACTGAAGCTTTCTTT. The gene calls are TRBV2 and TRBJ1-1; D perhaps matches TRBD1 (6 bases). Between the trimmed V and J ends, which lost 5 bases and 2 bases, there was a span of 18 bases. CDR1 and CDR2 (germline): SNHLY, FYNNEI. CDR3 length: 16 residues.